The clone carrying this TCR beta chain was seen repeatedly, ten times or more. The CDR3 is cut off 3 residues early in the read; its end comes from the germline J gene. The method was immunoSEQ multiplex PCR; TCRdb's version includes in-frame clones alone and lacks a portion of them. The sample has about 42,000 clones, none seen only once. This sample was taken from a study of T cell clonality in common variable immunodeficiency. Per germline, CDR1 SEHNR and CDR2 FQNEAQ (reference sequence). J was trimmed by 5 bases and V by 5 bases; bases with no gene match: 8. The CDR3 is made up of 15 amino acids. The chain joins TRBV7-9 to TRBJ2-5, with 10 positions matching TRBD1. This receptor was obtained from a person aged 18 to 75 in good health. Source material: peripheral blood mononuclear cells. The CDR3 loop reads CASSPGTGDVETQYF. Partial CDR3 DNA: TGTGCCAGCAGCCCCGGGACAGGGGATGTGGAGACC. Full variable domain (remainder filled in from reference TRBV7-9 and TRBJ2-5): DTGVSQNPRHKITKRGQNVTFRCDPISEHNRLYWYRQTLGQGPEFLTYFQNEAQLEKSRLLSDRFSAERPKGSFSTLEIQRTEQGDSAMYLCASSPGTGDVETQYFGPGTRLLVL.